Listed here are 17 T cell receptor beta chains from one sample, sequenced in a study of blood T cell repertoires in COVID-19. Assay used: immunoSEQ multiplex PCR; TCRdb lists only in-frame clones, some missing. The sample consists of just over 150,000 clones, about 85% of them appearing once. Material: peripheral blood. The receptors were sampled from a woman in her seventies with acute or convalescent COVID-19.

The chain recombines TRBV11-2 with TRBJ1-1; TRBD1 matches at 7 bases. This CDR3 has 17 residues. Germline lookup yields CDR1 SGHAT and CDR2 FQNNGV. V gave up 5 bases and J gave up 6 bases; unmatched junction bases: 18. The CDR3 reads CASSTIQGPIHLSEAFF. In nucleotides, the CDR3 is TGTGCCAGCAGCACTATACAGGGGCCCATTCATCTTTCTGAAGCTTTCTTT.

The rearrangement links TRBV7-6 to TRBJ2-5; D gene unclear. V was cut by 4 bases and J by 4 bases, with 7 bases left in between. The CDR3 runs to 12 residues. Germline V gene data show CDR1 as SGHVS and CDR2 as FNYEAQ. The CDR3 reads CASSSTTETQYF. CDR3 nucleotide sequence: TGTGCCAGCAGCTCTACCACAGAGACCCAGTACTTC.

The chain is built from TRBV6-2 or TRBV6-3 and TRBJ1-5; D unresolved. Per the germline V gene, CDR1 is MNHEY and CDR2 is SVGEGT. The ends were cut back, 5 bases at V and 2 bases at J, with 13 bases in the middle. The CDR3 is 15 amino acids. The CDR3 spells CASSPQAIGNQPQHF. As DNA, the CDR3 is TGTGCCAGCAGTCCGCAGGCCATCGGCAATCAGCCCCAGCATTTT.

This chain connects TRBV7-8 to TRBJ2-2, with a tentative D call TRBD2 (5 bases). V dropped 7 bases and J dropped 0 bases, with 9 bases sitting between them. This CDR3 contains 14 residues. CDR1 is SGHVS and CDR2 is FQNEAQ in the germline V gene. The CDR3 DNA is TGTGCCAGCACCGACGGGGCGAACACCGGGGAGCTGTTTTTT. It specifies CASTDGANTGELFF. Looking up the rest from reference TRBV7-8 and TRBJ2-2 gives the full variable domain: GAGVSQSPRYKVAKRGQDVALRCDPISGHVSLFWYQQALGQGPEFLTYFQNEAQLDKSGLPSDRFFAERPEGSVSTLKIQRTQQEDSAVYLCASTDGANTGELFFGEGSRLTVL.

This chain joins TRBV19 and TRBJ2-5, with TRBD2 matching 7 bases. The CDR3 consists of 14 residues. CDR1 and CDR2 (germline): LNHDA, SQIVND (reference sequence). V gave up 5 bases and J gave up 4 bases; unmatched junction bases: 7. The DNA for the CDR3 is TGTGCCAGTAGTTGGACTCCGGGAGGAGAGACCCAGTACTTC. Protein sequence: CASSWTPGGETQYF.

The rearrangement uses TRBV3-1 (or the pseudogene TRBV3-2) and TRBJ1-1; perhaps TRBD1 as D (5 bases). V was pared by 3 bases and J by 6 bases, with 8 bases between. Germline V gene sequence: CDR1 LGHDT, CDR2 YNNKEL (reference sequence). The CDR3 spans 12 residues. CDR3 amino acids: CASSQPGSEAFF. Written as DNA, the CDR3 is TGTGCCAGCAGCCAGCCAGGGTCTGAAGCTTTCTTT.

The chain joins TRBV3-1 (or the pseudogene TRBV3-2) to TRBJ1-2, with 8 bases aligning to TRBD1. CDR3 size: 18 residues. The junction had 9 bases not matched to a gene; V was cut back by 0 bases and J by 0 bases. Germline V gene lookup returns CDR1 LGHDT and CDR2 YNNKEL (reference sequence). The chain's CDR3 is CASSQDKSGGASNYGYTF. The CDR3 DNA reads as TGTGCCAGCAGCCAAGATAAGTCAGGGGGCGCGTCTAACTATGGCTACACCTTC.

This chain joins TRBV5-1 and TRBJ2-1; TRBD2 matches at 10 bases. Trimming at V came to 6 bases and at J to 7 bases, leaving 10 bases not matched to a gene. Germline assignment: CDR1 SGHRS and CDR2 YFSETQ. This CDR3 has 15 amino acids. The CDR3 spells CASTPSGGARNEQFF. The DNA of the CDR3 is TGCGCCAGCACCCCTAGCGGGGGAGCCAGGAATGAGCAGTTCTTC.

V is TRBV7-9 and J is TRBJ1-3; D is perhaps TRBD1 (5 bases). The CDR3 totals 13 residues. Germline V gives CDR1 SEHNR, CDR2 FQNEAQ (reference sequence). V lost 5 bases and J lost 8, with 13 bases in between. CDR3 nucleotides: TGTGCCAGCAGCACCGGGACTGCTCACACCATATATTTT. Translation: CASSTGTAHTIYF.

This clone has just one count. The chain has TRBV19 and TRBJ1-2, with 9 bases identical to TRBD1. V trimming: 7 bases; J trimming: 8 bases; junction bases outside the gene matches: 5. The germline V gene encodes CDR1 LNHDA and CDR2 SQIVND (reference sequence). The CDR3 contains 12 residues. The DNA of the CDR3 is TGTGCCAGTATCAGGACAGGGGAAGGCTACACCTTC. This gives the protein CASIRTGEGYTF.

This sequence joins TRBV4-1 and TRBJ2-5; 16 bases match TRBD2. After removal of 0 bases from V and 9 bases from J, the junction contained 4 bases not matched to a gene. CDR3 size: 16 residues. CDR1 is MGHRA and CDR2 is YSYEKL in the germline V gene. The chain's CDR3 is CASSQDEGLAGGSQYF. DNA of the CDR3: TGCGCCAGCAGCCAAGATGAGGGACTAGCGGGGGGGTCCCAGTACTTC.

This chain links TRBV6-5 with TRBJ2-5; tentatively, D is TRBD1 (6 bases). Germline assignment: CDR1 MNHEY and CDR2 SVGAGI. The CDR3 totals 14 residues. Trimming took off 6 bases at V and 2 bases at J, with 13 bases between the two ends. CDR3: CASRSRTVQETQYF. In DNA form, the CDR3 reads TGTGCCAGCAGGTCCCGGACAGTTCAAGAGACCCAGTACTTC.

The chain is built from TRBV29-1 and TRBJ2-2, with unresolved D. V lost 5 bases and J lost 1, with 8 bases in between. The CDR3 runs 13 residues. Germline values: CDR1 SQVTM, CDR2 ANQGSEA. Here the CDR3 reads CSVPRLNTGELFF. The CDR3 nucleotides read TGCAGCGTTCCCAGATTGAACACCGGGGAGCTGTTTTTT.

The rearrangement links TRBV6-5 to TRBJ1-5; D gene unclear. This CDR3 contains 13 residues. Looked up from germline, CDR1 is MNHEY and CDR2 is SVGAGI. V lost 5 bases to trimming and J lost 3 bases, with 8 bases between them. As DNA, the CDR3 is TGTGCCAGCAGTAAGACTCCCAATCAGCCCCAGCATTTT. Its protein is CASSKTPNQPQHF.

The chain is built from TRBV6-5 and TRBJ2-1; no definite D call. This CDR3 comprises 14 residues. Trimming shortened V by 2 bases and J by 6 bases, and 11 bases separated the two germline ends. Germline CDR1 reads MNHEY; CDR2 reads SVGAGI. The CDR3 protein is CASSYTDLLNEQFF. The CDR3 coding sequence is TGTGCCAGCAGTTACACTGACTTACTCAATGAGCAGTTCTTC.

The rearrangement joins TRBV6-5 to TRBJ2-4; 9 bases align to TRBD1. With 5 bases clipped from V and 6 bases from J, the junction kept 8 bases outside the gene matches. The CDR3 runs 15 residues. Germline-derived CDR1 and CDR2 are MNHEY and SVGAGI. Written as DNA, the CDR3 is TGTGCCAGCAGTAGGGGGACAGGGCCGAGAAACATTCAGTACTTC. Translated, it gives CASSRGTGPRNIQYF.

This clone appeared a single time. The V call is TRBV6-6, the J call TRBJ1-2; weak D call: TRBD1 (5 bases). Germline assignment: CDR1 MNHNY and CDR2 SVGAGI (reference sequence). This CDR3 is 18 amino acids long. Trimming shortened V by 5 bases and J by 7 bases, and 29 bases separated the two germline ends. In DNA form, the CDR3 reads TGTGCCAGCAGTCTCCCGGGAGGGCAGGGCGAGGGGAGAAGTGGCTACACCTTC. It is translated as CASSLPGGQGEGRSGYTF.